What follows are 24 T cell receptor beta chains derived from one specimen sequenced in a study of early stage breast cancer tumors. Produced via immunoSEQ multiplex PCR; TCRdb's table is partial and in-frame only. Among just over 70,000 clones listed, more than 60% were seen once. The sample was blood. The source of these receptors is a person aged 55 to 70 with breast cancer.

This sequence joins TRBV18 and TRBJ2-1; weak D call: TRBD1 (5 bases). CDR1 and CDR2 (germline): KGHSH, LQKENI. This CDR3 is 16 amino acids long. V was clipped by 3 bases and J by 0 bases, with 12 bases between them. Here the CDR3 DNA reads TGTGCCAGCTCACCTTTTCAGGGAAGCTCCTACAATGAGCAGTTCTTC. Encoded protein: CASSPFQGSSYNEQFF.

The chain carries TRBV5-4 and TRBJ1-2; 7 bases map to TRBD1. This CDR3 region has 13 residues. Unmatched junction bases numbered 11, after V lost 7 bases and J lost 8 bases. Looked up from germline, CDR1 is SGHNT and CDR2 is YYREEE (reference sequence). CDR3 amino acids: CASWQDRETGYTF. CDR3 DNA: TGTGCCAGCTGGCAAGACAGGGAGACAGGCTACACCTTC. The variable domain in full, completed from reference TRBV5-4 and TRBJ1-2, reads ETGVTQSPTHLIKTRGQQVTLRCSSQSGHNTVSWYQQALGQGPQFIFQYYREEENGRGNFPPRFSGLQFPNYSSELNVNALELDDSALYLCASWQDRETGYTFGSGTRLTVV.

The chain joins TRBV23-1 to TRBJ1-5, with D unclear. TRBV23-1 is assigned to the ORF class and has an uncertain function. The V gene lost 3 bases and the J gene lost 7 bases, with 22 bases spanning the gap. This CDR3 comprises 17 residues. The CDR3 coding sequence is TGCGCCAGCAGTCACCGCTTCTCGGGAGGGCCTAGGCAGCCCCAGCATTTT. It specifies CASSHRFSGGPRQPQHF.

The gene calls are TRBV28 and TRBJ1-5; TRBD1 is a possible D gene (5 bases). Looked up from germline, CDR1 is MDHEN and CDR2 is SYDVKM. The V end lost 3 bases, the J end lost 2 bases, and 14 bases lay between the germline ends. This CDR3 spans 16 amino acids. Here the CDR3 reads CASSFRAGDGNQPQHF. Written as DNA, the CDR3 is TGTGCCAGCAGTTTCCGGGCCGGGGACGGCAATCAGCCCCAGCATTTT.

The chain carries TRBV29-1 and TRBJ1-5; weak D call: TRBD1 (5 bases). This CDR3 is 13 amino acids long. With 6 bases removed from V and 0 bases from J, the gap between germline ends came to 9 bases. CDR1 SQVTM and CDR2 ANQGSEA come from the germline V gene. The CDR3 region is CSVGHDSNQPQHF. As DNA, the CDR3 is TGCAGCGTAGGACACGATAGCAATCAGCCCCAGCATTTT.

CDR3 coding DNA: TGCGCCAGCAGCACGACAGTCACCGGGGAGCTGTTTTTT. Protein sequence: CASSTTVTGELFF. This chain uses TRBV5-1 with TRBJ2-2; perhaps TRBD1 as D (5 bases). Trimming left V 4 bases short and J 4 bases short, with 8 bases between. This CDR3 comprises 13 residues. CDR1 is SGHRS and CDR2 is YFSETQ in the germline V gene.

As DNA, the CDR3 is TGTGCCAGCAGCTCACTAGGCCTCGGGGGACCAAGCACAGATACGCAGTATTTT. Residues: CASSSLGLGGPSTDTQYF. V is TRBV5-6 and J is TRBJ2-3; D might be TRBD2 (6 bases). The CDR3 covers 18 residues. Germline values: CDR1 SGHDT, CDR2 YYEEEE. Trimming removed 3 bases at V and 0 bases at J, with 20 bases between.

This clone was seen a handful of times. V is TRBV11-1 and J is TRBJ1-1, with unresolved D. Between the trimmed V and J ends, which lost 5 bases and 0 bases, there was a span of 1 base. Germline CDR1 SGHAT, CDR2 FQDESV (reference sequence). CDR3 size: 11 residues. DNA for the CDR3: TGTGCCAGCAGCGTGAACACTGAAGCTTTCTTT. Residues: CASSVNTEAFF.

With regard to this clone: Other nucleotide sequences from this sample produce the same CDR3. The J gene is TRBJ2-3, the V gene TRBV5-1; 7 bases agree with TRBD2. The CDR3 totals 14 residues. Unmatched junction bases numbered 4, after V lost 2 bases and J lost 4 bases. Germline V gene lookup returns CDR1 SGHRS and CDR2 YFSETQ. CDR3 coding DNA: TGCGCCAGCAGCTTAGCGGGGAGTGCAGATACGCAGTATTTT. This codes for CASSLAGSADTQYF.

This chain uses TRBV2 with TRBJ2-7; either TRBD1 or TRBD2 may fit D (5 bases each). V shed 6 bases and J shed 3 bases, with 15 bases lying between them. There are 14 residues in the CDR3. Germline V lookup: CDR1 SNHLY, CDR2 FYNNEI. The CDR3 sequence is CASSRDDRGYEQYF. CDR3 bases: TGTGCCAGCAGCAGGGACGATCGGGGCTACGAGCAGTACTTC. Full variable domain (rest looked up from reference TRBV2 and TRBJ2-7): EPEVTQTPSHQVTQMGQEVILRCVPISNHLYFYWYRQILGQKVEFLVSFYNNEISEKSEIFDDQFSVERPDGSNFTLKIRSTKLEDSAMYFCASSRDDRGYEQYFGPGTRLTVT.

The V gene is TRBV9, the J gene TRBJ2-7, with D maybe TRBD2 (5 bases). The germline V and J ends were trimmed by 4 bases and 1 base, with 12 bases remaining between them. The CDR3 extends over 14 amino acids. Germline V gives CDR1 SGDLS, CDR2 YYNGEE. The CDR3: CASSPWTSSYEQYF. In DNA form, the CDR3 reads TGTGCCAGCAGCCCATGGACTTCTTCCTACGAGCAGTACTTC.

The chain uses TRBV5-1 and TRBJ2-3; no definite D call. V dropped 6 bases and J dropped 0 bases, with 11 bases sitting between them. The CDR3 loop spans 14 amino acids. Germline V gene lookup returns CDR1 SGHRS and CDR2 YFSETQ. The DNA of the CDR3 is TGCGCCAGCACCTTAACACCCAGCACAGATACGCAGTATTTT. Protein product: CASTLTPSTDTQYF.

This chain links TRBV25-1 with TRBJ2-2; D is unresolved. V gave up 3 bases and J gave up 4 bases, with 9 bases separating them. CDR3 length equals 14 residues. In germline, CDR1 is MGHDK, CDR2 SYGVNS. CDR3 bases: TGTGCCAGCAGTGATTCTCCTGTCACCGGGGAGCTGTTTTTT. Translation gives CASSDSPVTGELFF.

The V gene is TRBV7-2, the J gene TRBJ2-2, with D unresolved. From germline, CDR1 is SGHTA and CDR2 FQGNSA. The CDR3 is 13 amino acids. Deletions cut 5 bases from V and 5 bases from J, with 9 bases between. The CDR3 sequence: CASSVYPTGELFF. Here the CDR3 DNA reads TGTGCCAGCAGCGTCTATCCGACCGGGGAGCTGTTTTTT.

The V call is TRBV5-1, the J call TRBJ2-1; TRBD1 agrees at 12 bases. The CDR3 covers 15 residues. Germline loops: CDR1 SGHRS, CDR2 YFSETQ. V gave up 3 bases and J gave up 8 bases; unmatched junction bases: 6. In DNA form, the CDR3 reads TGCGCCAGCAGCTCTGGGACAGGGGGCGTTGATGAGCAGTTCTTC. Its translation is CASSSGTGGVDEQFF.

The chain's CDR3 is CASSLNLNEQFF. The CDR3 coding sequence is TGTGCCAGCAGTTTAAACTTAAATGAGCAGTTCTTC. The V gene is TRBV28, the J gene TRBJ2-1; D not resolved. Germline assignment: CDR1 MDHEN and CDR2 SYDVKM. The CDR3 has 12 amino acids. Deletions cut 2 bases from V and 7 bases from J, with 6 bases between.

CDR3 coding DNA: TGTGCCAGCAGCTTTCTGGGACAGGGGATTAATCAGCCCCAGCATTTT. Translating gives CASSFLGQGINQPQHF. The chain couples TRBV28 to TRBJ1-5, with TRBD1 matching 10 bases. This CDR3 contains 16 residues. Germline-derived CDR1 and CDR2 are MDHEN and SYDVKM. Trimming took 6 bases from V and 4 from J; bases not matched to a gene: 9.

The chain is built from TRBV27 and TRBJ2-2; no clear D gene. CDR1 and CDR2 (germline): MNHEY, SMNVEV (reference sequence). The V and J ends lost 4 bases and 0 bases respectively, with 6 bases between them. This CDR3 contains 14 residues. The CDR3 reads CASSWQANTGELFF. The CDR3 coding sequence is TGTGCCAGCAGTTGGCAGGCGAACACCGGGGAGCTGTTTTTT.

This clone has only one observation. The rearrangement uses TRBV28 and TRBJ1-5; tentative D call: TRBD1 (6 bases). V gave up 8 bases and J gave up 5 bases, with 13 bases separating them. There are 13 residues in the CDR3. Germline V lookup: CDR1 MDHEN, CDR2 SYDVKM. The CDR3 DNA is TGTGCCAGCCAACAGGGTGGGGATCAGCCCCAGCATTTT. Amino acids: CASQQGGDQPQHF.

This chain connects TRBV9 to TRBJ2-2; D is undetermined. Germline V gene sequence: CDR1 SGDLS, CDR2 YYNGEE. CDR3 length equals 17 residues. The germline V and J ends were trimmed by 3 bases and 4 bases, with 19 bases remaining between them. The chain's CDR3 is CASSDNPQPSPTGELFF. CDR3 DNA: TGTGCCAGCAGCGACAACCCTCAGCCGAGCCCCACCGGGGAGCTGTTTTTT.

The chain links TRBV5-1 to TRBJ2-1; perhaps D is TRBD1 or TRBD2 (5 bases each). The germline gives CDR1 SGHRS, CDR2 YFSETQ. There are 16 residues in the CDR3. Trimming removed 0 bases from V and 7 bases from J, with 17 bases in between. The CDR3 DNA reads TGCGCCAGCAGCTTGGATGGGACGGGCCCCTGGAATGAGCAGTTCTTC. This codes for CASSLDGTGPWNEQFF.

The chain combines TRBV7-8 with TRBJ2-7; D not resolved. This CDR3 contains 11 residues. Per the germline V gene, CDR1 is SGHVS and CDR2 is FQNEAQ. The V gene lost 4 bases and the J gene lost 7 bases, with 8 bases spanning the gap. CDR3 sequence reads: CASSSKVEQYF. The CDR3 coding sequence is TGTGCCAGCAGCTCTAAGGTGGAGCAGTACTTC.

CDR3 amino acids: CASTADRGAGQPQHF. In DNA, the CDR3 is TGTGCCAGCACCGCGGACAGGGGTGCCGGTCAGCCCCAGCATTTT. The chain couples TRBV2 to TRBJ1-5; 9 nucleotides agree with TRBD1. Germline loops: CDR1 SNHLY, CDR2 FYNNEI. The CDR3 loop spans 15 amino acids. Unmatched junction bases numbered 10, after V lost 7 bases and J lost 6 bases.

This clone has a handful of counts. This chain connects TRBV6-6 to TRBJ1-2, with D uncertain. The V end was cut by 4 bases, the J end by 2 bases, with 8 bases between. CDR3 length equals 13 residues. Germline assignment: CDR1 MNHNY and CDR2 SVGAGI (reference sequence). The CDR3 region is CASSLSRNYGYTF. CDR3 coding DNA: TGTGCCAGCAGTTTATCCAGGAACTATGGCTACACCTTC.